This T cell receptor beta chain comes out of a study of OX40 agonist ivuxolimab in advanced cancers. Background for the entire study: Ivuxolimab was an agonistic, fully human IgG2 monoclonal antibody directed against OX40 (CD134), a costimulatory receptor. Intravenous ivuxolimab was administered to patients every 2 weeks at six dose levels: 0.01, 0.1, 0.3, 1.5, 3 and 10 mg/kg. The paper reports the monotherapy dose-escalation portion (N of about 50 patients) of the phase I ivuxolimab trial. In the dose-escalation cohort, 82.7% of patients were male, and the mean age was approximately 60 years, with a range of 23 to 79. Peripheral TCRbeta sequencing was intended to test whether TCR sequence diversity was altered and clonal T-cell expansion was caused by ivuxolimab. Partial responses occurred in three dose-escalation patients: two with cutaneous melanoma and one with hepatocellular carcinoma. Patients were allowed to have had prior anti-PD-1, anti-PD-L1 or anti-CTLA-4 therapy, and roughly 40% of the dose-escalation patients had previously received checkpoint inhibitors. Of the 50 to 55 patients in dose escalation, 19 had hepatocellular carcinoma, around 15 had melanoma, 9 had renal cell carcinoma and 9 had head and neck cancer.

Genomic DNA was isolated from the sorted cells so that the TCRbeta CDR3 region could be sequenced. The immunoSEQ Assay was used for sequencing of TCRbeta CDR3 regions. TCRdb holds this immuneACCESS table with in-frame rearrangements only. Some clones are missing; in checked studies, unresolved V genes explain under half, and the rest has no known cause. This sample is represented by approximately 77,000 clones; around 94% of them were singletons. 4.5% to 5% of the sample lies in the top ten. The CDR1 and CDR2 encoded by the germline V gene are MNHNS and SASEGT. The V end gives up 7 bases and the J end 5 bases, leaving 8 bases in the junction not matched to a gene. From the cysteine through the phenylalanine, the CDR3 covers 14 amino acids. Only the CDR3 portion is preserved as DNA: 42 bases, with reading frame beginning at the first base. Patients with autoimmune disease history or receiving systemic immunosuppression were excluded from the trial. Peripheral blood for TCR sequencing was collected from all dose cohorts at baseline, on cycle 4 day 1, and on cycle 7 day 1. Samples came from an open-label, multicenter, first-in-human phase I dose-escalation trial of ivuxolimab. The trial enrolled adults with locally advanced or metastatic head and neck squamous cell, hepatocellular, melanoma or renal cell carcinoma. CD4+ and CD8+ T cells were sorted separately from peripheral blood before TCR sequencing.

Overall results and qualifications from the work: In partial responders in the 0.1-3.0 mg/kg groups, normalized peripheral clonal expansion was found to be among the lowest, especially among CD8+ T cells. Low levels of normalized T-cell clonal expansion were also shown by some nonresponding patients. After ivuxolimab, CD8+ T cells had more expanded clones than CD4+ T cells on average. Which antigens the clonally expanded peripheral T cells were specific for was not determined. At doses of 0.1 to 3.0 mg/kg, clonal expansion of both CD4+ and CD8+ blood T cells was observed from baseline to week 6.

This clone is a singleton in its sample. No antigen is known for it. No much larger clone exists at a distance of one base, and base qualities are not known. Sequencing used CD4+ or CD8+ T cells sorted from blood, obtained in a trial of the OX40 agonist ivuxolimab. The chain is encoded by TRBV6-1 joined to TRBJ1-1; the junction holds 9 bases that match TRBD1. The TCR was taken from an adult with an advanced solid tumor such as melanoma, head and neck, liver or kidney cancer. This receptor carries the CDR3 CASTRDRGSTEAFF. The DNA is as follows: TGTGCCAGCACCCGCGACAGGGGGTCTACTGAAGCTTTCTTT.